This T cell receptor (beta chain) was captured in a study of PD-1 blockade in classical Hodgkin lymphoma. TCRdb's copy holds only in-frame clones and misses some; the assay was immunoSEQ multiplex PCR. The sample carries about 17,000 clones, about 75% recorded once. Study-wide findings and caveats: Exclusion removed patients who began nivolumab under 1 year after ASCT.

Trimming stripped 1 base from V and 8 bases from J, with 16 bases between. CDR3 length: 15 residues. Germline-derived CDR1 and CDR2 are SGHRS and YFSETQ. Sample time point: cycle 4 day 1 (C4D1), after less than 7 weeks of nivolumab. Brentuximab vedotin exposure varied among the patients, all of whom had relapsed after autologous stem cell transplantation. The CD4+ T cells used were purified from thawed PBMCs through magnetic negative selection. Regarding this clone: Its antigen is as yet unknown.

J is TRBJ1-5 and V is TRBV5-1; tentative D call: TRBD1 (6 bases). The receptor's source is a human donor with classical Hodgkin lymphoma. This material consisted of CD4+ T cells from blood, taken before the fourth cycle of nivolumab. The CDR3 loop is CASSLSGGRYEPQHF. The CDR3 DNA follows: TGCGCCAGCAGCTTGTCGGGGGGGCGCTATGAGCCCCAGCATTTT.